The 7 T cell receptor beta chains listed next were all sequenced from one sample in a study of blood T cell repertoires in COVID-19. Libraries were prepared by immunoSEQ multiplex PCR; TCRdb keeps only in-frame clonotypes and omits some of them. The sample has about 120,000 clones; around nine tenths are singletons. Sequencing was carried out using peripheral blood. The receptors were sampled from a human donor with acute or convalescent COVID-19. The donor label of this sample is uncertain.

The gene calls are TRBV5-1 and TRBJ2-5; no clear D. V gave up 0 bases and J gave up 3 bases, with 9 bases separating them. The CDR3 contains 14 residues. CDR1 SGHRS and CDR2 YFSETQ come from the germline V gene. Here the CDR3 reads CASSLDKLEETQYF. The CDR3 nucleotides are TGCGCCAGCAGCTTGGATAAACTGGAAGAGACCCAGTACTTC.

This clone appeared once. V usage is TRBV6-5 and J usage is TRBJ1-2; 8 nucleotides align to TRBD1. This CDR3 is built from 14 residues. V lost 5 bases, J lost 8 bases, and 10 bases stayed unmatched. Germline V CDR1 and CDR2: MNHEY, SVGAGI. The DNA of the CDR3 is TGTGCCAGCAGTCCCGACAGGGGATCGTTCGGCTACACCTTC. It codes for CASSPDRGSFGYTF.

The V gene is TRBV6-2 or TRBV6-3, the J gene TRBJ2-5; 7 nucleotides line up with TRBD1. V lost 0 bases and J lost 4; bases outside the gene matches: 5. Germline V CDR1 and CDR2: MNHEY, SVGEGT. CDR3 size: 15 residues. The CDR3 region is CASSYSNAGGETQYF. The CDR3 DNA reads as TGTGCCAGCAGTTACTCGAATGCAGGGGGAGAGACCCAGTACTTC.

V and J are TRBV7-6 and TRBJ2-1, with 9 bases that match TRBD2. Germline CDR1 reads SGHVS; CDR2 reads FNYEAQ. CDR3 length: 16 residues. J gave up 10 bases and V 1 base, and 11 bases lay outside the gene matches. The CDR3 reads CASSLDGSGSRGEQFF. The CDR3 DNA is TGTGCCAGCAGCTTAGACGGTAGCGGGAGCAGAGGAGAGCAGTTCTTC. Complete variable domain (other parts from reference TRBV7-6 and TRBJ2-1): GAGVSQSPRYKVTKRGQDVALRCDPISGHVSLYWYRQALGQGPEFLTYFNYEAQQDKSGLPNDRFSAERPEGSISTLTIQRTEQRDSAMYRCASSLDGSGSRGEQFFGPGTRLTVL.

The rearrangement links TRBV30 to TRBJ2-7; D is unclear. This CDR3 spans 12 amino acids. Trimming pared 3 bases from V and 3 bases from J, leaving 9 bases between. Germline loops: CDR1 GTSNPN, CDR2 SVGIG (reference sequence). CDR3 coding DNA: TGTGCCTGGAGCGGAGAAATCTACGAGCAGTACTTC. Amino acid sequence: CAWSGEIYEQYF.

Written as DNA, the CDR3 is TGTGCCAGCAGCTTAGCCGGGGGGGGGACTTATAGCAATCAGCCCCAGCATTTT. It specifies CASSLAGGGTYSNQPQHF. The chain combines TRBV7-8 with TRBJ1-5, with D maybe TRBD1 (5 bases). Trimming pared 0 bases from V and 0 bases from J, leaving 15 bases between. Germline V lookup: CDR1 SGHVS, CDR2 FQNEAQ. This CDR3 region has 18 residues.

In this sample, this clone turned up once. The rearrangement uses TRBV3-1 (or the pseudogene TRBV3-2) and TRBJ2-5, with D perhaps matching TRBD1 (6 bases). Trimming stripped 1 base from V and 3 bases from J, with 24 bases between. CDR3 size: 19 residues. Germline V gives CDR1 LGHDT, CDR2 YNNKEL (reference sequence). CDR3 region: CASSQGSTRNRVYKETQYF. The CDR3 DNA reads as TGTGCCAGCAGCCAAGGGTCGACCCGGAACAGGGTCTATAAAGAGACCCAGTACTTC.